This passage covers 21 T cell receptor beta chains from one sample sequenced in a study of technical replicates of blood from several donors. Assay used: immunoSEQ multiplex PCR; TCRdb lists only in-frame clones, some missing. The sample includes approximately 79,000 clones, about 97% seen only once; the top ten take roughly 0.17%. Sequenced: T cells isolated from PBMCs. The receptors derive from a human donor in good health.

This chain uses TRBV5-1 with TRBJ2-7; a possible D gene is TRBD1 (6 bases). Germline V lookup: CDR1 SGHRS, CDR2 YFSETQ. The CDR3 runs to 13 residues. V lost 0 bases to trimming and J lost 3 bases, with 7 bases between them. CDR3 DNA sequence: TGCGCCAGCAGCTTGGACAGGGACTACGAGCAGTACTTC. It translates to CASSLDRDYEQYF.

V and J are TRBV7-3 and TRBJ2-1, with TRBD1 matching over 8 bases. Germline lookup yields CDR1 SGHTA and CDR2 FQGTGA. The CDR3 extends over 20 amino acids. V trimming: 0 bases; J trimming: 0 bases; junction bases outside the gene matches: 13. CDR3 nucleotides: TGTGCCAGCAGCTTAACCGGGACAGGAGGGGGCTTAAGCTCCTACAATGAGCAGTTCTTC. This sequence encodes CASSLTGTGGGLSSYNEQFF. Combining the CDR3 with reference TRBV7-3 and TRBJ2-1 gives the whole variable domain GAGVSQTPSNKVTEKGKYVELRCDPISGHTALYWYRQSLGQGPEFLIYFQGTGAADDSGLPNDRFFAVRPEGSVSTLKIQRTERGDSAVYLCASSLTGTGGGLSSYNEQFFGPGTRLTVL.

The table lists this clone with a count of one. CDR3 amino acids: CASSSRELYQETQYF. The CDR3 coding sequence is TGTGCCAGCAGCTCGCGGGAGTTGTACCAAGAGACCCAGTACTTC. The genes are TRBV7-2 and TRBJ2-5; 7 nucleotides match TRBD2. J was trimmed by 0 bases and V by 4 bases; bases with no gene match: 5. This CDR3 has 15 amino acids. Per the germline V gene, CDR1 is SGHTA and CDR2 is FQGNSA.

The J gene is TRBJ2-7, the V gene TRBV28; 11 bases align to TRBD1. After removal of 3 bases from V and 8 bases from J, the junction contained 9 bases not matched to a gene. CDR3 length: 15 residues. Germline-derived CDR1 and CDR2 are MDHEN and SYDVKM. The CDR3 spells CASSLGLGQGVQQYF. CDR3 nucleotide sequence: TGTGCCAGCAGTTTGGGTTTGGGACAGGGGGTTCAGCAGTACTTC.

The chain has TRBV11-2 and TRBJ1-5; D not certain. Looked up from germline, CDR1 is SGHAT and CDR2 is FQNNGV. V lost 5 bases and J lost 7, with 15 bases in between. The CDR3 covers 14 residues. The CDR3 here is CASSQRPGEQPQHF. The CDR3 DNA is TGTGCCAGCAGCCAACGACCCGGAGAGCAGCCCCAGCATTTT.

The V gene is TRBV5-1, the J gene TRBJ1-1; 9 bases agree with TRBD1. This CDR3 has 16 residues. V shed 5 bases and J 1 base; nucleotides not matched to a gene: 9. The germline V gene encodes CDR1 SGHRS and CDR2 YFSETQ. The CDR3 DNA reads TGCGCCAGCAGGAGCGGACAGGGGACCTCGAACACTGAAGCTTTCTTT. It is translated as CASRSGQGTSNTEAFF.

This chain links TRBV6-5 with TRBJ1-2, with D unresolved. Trimming removed 5 bases at V and 4 bases at J, with 17 bases between. This CDR3 region has 15 residues. Germline V CDR1 and CDR2: MNHEY, SVGAGI. As DNA, the CDR3 is TGTGCCAGCAGTCCTATTAAGGCGGGTGTCTATGGCTACACCTTC. Translated, it gives CASSPIKAGVYGYTF.

V and J are TRBV7-6 and TRBJ1-5; 7 bases agree with TRBD1. The CDR3 is made up of 15 amino acids. Looked up from germline, CDR1 is SGHVS and CDR2 is FNYEAQ. V lost 5 bases, J lost 6 bases, and 10 bases stayed unmatched. Written as DNA, the CDR3 is TGTGCCAGCAGCCTAGGATCTACAGGGGCTCAGCCCCAGCATTTT. Its translation: CASSLGSTGAQPQHF.

The rearrangement links TRBV11-2 to TRBJ2-1, with 12 bases matching TRBD2. The CDR3 is made up of 14 amino acids. J gave up 8 bases and V 3 bases, and 2 bases lay outside the gene matches. CDR1 is SGHAT, CDR2 FQNNGV, per germline. The CDR3 spells CASSLTSGGDEQFF. The CDR3 coding sequence is TGTGCCAGCAGCTTGACTAGCGGGGGCGATGAGCAGTTCTTC.

The chain is built from TRBV19 and TRBJ1-1; D gene uncertain. With 10 bases removed from V and 1 base from J, the gap between germline ends came to 10 bases. The CDR3 is made up of 12 amino acids. Germline V gene lookup returns CDR1 LNHDA and CDR2 SQIVND (reference sequence). The CDR3 DNA sequence: TGTGCCACCAGACATGGGAACACTGAAGCTTTCTTT. Translation: CATRHGNTEAFF.

In its sample, this clone was seen once. V usage is TRBV11-3 and J usage is TRBJ2-3, with 10 bases that match TRBD2. CDR1 is SGHNT, CDR2 YENEEA, per germline. The CDR3 runs 15 residues. The J segment lost 3 bases and the V segment lost 5 bases, leaving 5 bases of the junction unmatched. The CDR3 DNA is TGTGCCAGCAGCGCCGGACTAGCGGTAACAGATACGCAGTATTTT. This sequence encodes CASSAGLAVTDTQYF.

The gene calls are TRBV6-1 and TRBJ1-2; D is unresolved. This CDR3 has 13 amino acids. Germline CDR1 reads MNHNS; CDR2 reads SASEGT. The V gene lost 2 bases and the J gene lost 5 bases, with 9 bases spanning the gap. The CDR3 nucleotides are TGTGCCAGCAGTGAATCGGGAAAGTATGGCTACACCTTC. This sequence encodes CASSESGKYGYTF.

The genes are TRBV4-2 and TRBJ2-7; 8 nucleotides agree with TRBD2. The CDR3 has 16 amino acids. The germline V gene encodes CDR1 LGHNA and CDR2 YNFKEQ. Unmatched junction bases numbered 9, after V lost 3 bases and J lost 2 bases. This chain's CDR3 is CASSQRAGGGAYEQYF. CDR3 nucleotides: TGTGCCAGCAGCCAGCGGGCGGGGGGCGGGGCCTACGAGCAGTACTTC.

The chain combines TRBV9 with TRBJ2-6, with D perhaps TRBD1 (6 bases). The CDR3 consists of 19 residues. CDR1 and CDR2 (germline): SGDLS, YYNGEE. The germline V and J ends were trimmed by 2 bases and 1 base, with 19 bases remaining between them. CDR3 DNA sequence: TGTGCCAGCAGCGTCCCCAGAGGACAGAAAATTTCTGGGGCCAACGTCCTGACTTTC. As protein: CASSVPRGQKISGANVLTF.

The V call is TRBV19, the J call TRBJ1-5; 11 nucleotides align to TRBD1. Germline CDR1 is LNHDA and CDR2 is SQIVND (reference sequence). V lost 4 bases to trimming and J lost 3 bases; unmatched junction nucleotides: 5. The CDR3 is 16 residues long. The chain's CDR3 is CASSSGTGGYNQPQHF. CDR3 DNA sequence: TGTGCCAGTAGTAGCGGGACAGGGGGTTACAATCAGCCCCAGCATTTT.

This chain connects TRBV9 to TRBJ2-1; 8 bases agree with TRBD2. The CDR3 contains 16 residues. J lost 4 bases, V lost 0 bases, and 6 bases had no gene match. The germline V gene has CDR1 SGDLS and CDR2 YYNGEE. CDR3 sequence reads: CASSVEAASGYNEQFF. CDR3 in DNA: TGTGCCAGCAGCGTAGAGGCGGCTAGCGGGTACAATGAGCAGTTCTTC.

The rearrangement links TRBV30 to TRBJ1-4; 10 positions agree with TRBD1. The CDR3 totals 14 residues. Germline assignment: CDR1 GTSNPN and CDR2 SVGIG (reference sequence). Germline trimming cut 5 bases from V and 7 bases from J; bases unmatched to any gene: 7. CDR3 sequence reads: CAWARTGGGEKLFF. As DNA, the CDR3 is TGTGCCTGGGCAAGGACAGGGGGAGGTGAAAAACTGTTTTTT.

V is TRBV30 and J is TRBJ2-7; 12 bases line up with TRBD2. V dropped 3 bases and J dropped 4; count of bases not matched to a gene: 10. The CDR3 consists of 16 residues. Germline V gene sequence: CDR1 GTSNPN, CDR2 SVGIG (reference sequence). The CDR3 spells CAWRGWATSGGYEQYF. CDR3 bases: TGTGCCTGGAGAGGTTGGGCCACTAGCGGGGGGTACGAGCAGTACTTC.

V usage is TRBV5-1 and J usage is TRBJ2-7; 7 bases align to TRBD2. V gave up 4 bases and J gave up 2 bases; unmatched junction bases: 6. This CDR3 has 14 amino acids. Germline V gene sequence: CDR1 SGHRS, CDR2 YFSETQ. The CDR3 reads CASSRTREAYEQYF. CDR3 sequence (DNA): TGCGCCAGCAGCCGGACCCGGGAGGCCTACGAGCAGTACTTC.

This chain joins TRBV2 and TRBJ1-3; D not resolved. This CDR3 is built from 16 residues. The germline V and J ends were trimmed by 6 bases and 0 bases, with 15 bases remaining between them. Germline lookup yields CDR1 SNHLY and CDR2 FYNNEI. In DNA, the CDR3 is TGTGCCAGCAGGACACCCTCGGCACTCTCTGGAAACACCATATATTTT. Its protein product is CASRTPSALSGNTIYF.

The J gene is TRBJ2-7, the V gene TRBV9; maybe TRBD2 (5 bases). The CDR3 covers 14 residues. Germline V CDR1 and CDR2: SGDLS, YYNGEE. V lost 3 bases and J lost 0, with 10 bases in between. Here the CDR3 reads CASSASGNSYEQYF. The CDR3, as DNA: TGTGCCAGCAGCGCCTCCGGGAACTCCTACGAGCAGTACTTC.